This entry lists 24 T cell receptor beta chains sequenced from one sample in a study of blood T cell repertoires in COVID-19. Some clones are missing from TCRdb's copy, which holds only in-frame ones; the method was immunoSEQ multiplex PCR. The sample has over 200,000 clones, 92% seen once. Sequenced sample: peripheral blood. All receptors come from a man under 40 with acute or convalescent COVID-19.

This clone has a single count. The V gene is TRBV6-2 or TRBV6-3, the J gene TRBJ2-1, with D possibly TRBD2 on 6 matching bases. This CDR3 is built from 17 residues. Germline CDR1 is MNHEY and CDR2 is SVGEGT. Trimming removed 5 bases from V and 0 bases from J, with 17 bases in between. The CDR3: CASSQSGTQSSYNEQFF. The CDR3 coding sequence is TGTGCCAGCAGTCAATCCGGGACTCAAAGCTCCTACAATGAGCAGTTCTTC.

Only one count was recorded for this clone. The gene calls are TRBV18 and TRBJ2-2; D is perhaps TRBD1 (5 bases). Between the trimmed V and J ends, which lost 2 bases and 0 bases, there was a span of 16 bases. This CDR3 has 18 amino acids. The germline gives CDR1 KGHSH, CDR2 LQKENI. CDR3 coding DNA: TGTGCCAGCTCACCATTCAGACAGTTTTCCCCGAACACCGGGGAGCTGTTTTTT. It codes for CASSPFRQFSPNTGELFF.

The chain uses TRBV5-1 and TRBJ2-1, with TRBD2 matching 9 bases. Germline V gene lookup returns CDR1 SGHRS and CDR2 YFSETQ. The CDR3 is made up of 15 amino acids. V shed 4 bases and J 9 bases; nucleotides not matched to a gene: 11. This CDR3 is CASSPLASSGTEQFF. The CDR3 DNA follows: TGCGCCAGCAGCCCCCTGGCGTCTAGCGGGACTGAGCAGTTCTTC.

The chain couples TRBV27 to TRBJ2-7; the match to TRBD1 covers 9 bases. This CDR3 contains 14 residues. CDR1 and CDR2 (germline): MNHEY, SMNVEV (reference sequence). V lost 6 bases, J lost 2 bases, and 5 bases stayed unmatched. The CDR3 coding sequence is TGTGCCAGCAGCCGGACAGGGGAAGCCTACGAGCAGTACTTC. It is translated as CASSRTGEAYEQYF.

The chain carries TRBV5-5 and TRBJ1-1; D perhaps matches TRBD1 (5 bases). The V end was cut by 6 bases, the J end by 3 bases, with 15 bases between. CDR1 and CDR2 (germline): SGHKS, YYEKEE (reference sequence). CDR3 length: 14 amino acids. CDR3 bases: TGTGCCAGCACCTTCTCCCCGGGGGACACTGAAGCTTTCTTT. Protein: CASTFSPGDTEAFF.

The chain carries TRBV5-4 and TRBJ2-7, with 10 nucleotides matching TRBD2. Germline CDR1 reads SGHNT; CDR2 reads YYREEE (reference sequence). This CDR3 is 17 amino acids long. V dropped 4 bases and J dropped 4; count of bases not matched to a gene: 14. The CDR3 reads CASSRQGLASGSYEQYF. In DNA form, the CDR3 reads TGTGCCAGCAGCCGACAGGGTCTGGCTAGCGGGAGTTACGAGCAGTACTTC.

CDR3 region: CASSPGRSWSTIYF. The CDR3 region has the DNA TGTGCCAGCAGCCCGGGGAGGAGTTGGAGCACCATATATTTT. J is TRBJ1-3 and V is TRBV3-1 (or the pseudogene TRBV3-2); D unclear. V was shortened by 4 bases and J by 9 bases, with 16 bases between the two germline ends. The length of the CDR3 is 14 residues. The V gene's germline CDR1 is LGHDT and CDR2 YNNKEL (reference sequence).

This clone was picked up one time. The rearrangement joins TRBV28 to TRBJ1-2, with D maybe TRBD1 (5 bases). V was trimmed by 2 bases and J by 3 bases, leaving 10 bases between them. The CDR3 extends over 14 amino acids. Germline CDR1 and CDR2: MDHEN and SYDVKM. CDR3: CASSLGGFYYGYTF. CDR3 nucleotides: TGTGCCAGCAGTTTAGGGGGGTTTTACTATGGCTACACCTTC.

This clone was detected once. CDR3 sequence reads: CAWQGFEKLFF. The CDR3 DNA is TGTGCCTGGCAGGGGTTTGAGAAACTGTTTTTT. This rearrangement joins TRBV30 to TRBJ1-4, with D possibly being TRBD1 (6 bases). This CDR3 contains 11 residues. Germline CDR1 GTSNPN, CDR2 SVGIG (reference sequence). V shed 5 bases and J shed 11 bases, with 12 bases lying between them.

The rearrangement links TRBV27 to TRBJ1-6; TRBD1 agrees at 10 bases. Germline CDR1 MNHEY, CDR2 SMNVEV (reference sequence). Unmatched junction bases numbered 10, after V lost 6 bases and J lost 5 bases. This CDR3 has 17 amino acids. CDR3 in amino acids: CASSALDRGLHNSPLHF. CDR3 sequence (DNA): TGTGCCAGCAGCGCACTTGACAGGGGGCTCCATAATTCACCCCTCCACTTT.

The chain uses TRBV10-2 and TRBJ1-2; D is uncertain. This CDR3 is 13 amino acids long. Deletions cut 0 bases from V and 5 bases from J, with 7 bases between. Germline V gene lookup returns CDR1 WSHSY and CDR2 SAAADI. Here the CDR3 reads CASSESGLYGYTF. The CDR3 bases are TGCGCCAGCAGTGAGTCTGGACTTTATGGCTACACCTTC.

This chain links TRBV28 with TRBJ2-7; tentatively, D is TRBD2 (6 bases). The germline V and J ends were trimmed by 2 bases and 9 bases, with 14 bases remaining between them. Germline V gives CDR1 MDHEN, CDR2 SYDVKM. This CDR3 has 13 amino acids. This CDR3 is CASSLDRRDGQYF. Written as DNA, the CDR3 is TGTGCCAGCAGTTTAGATCGGCGGGACGGGCAGTACTTC.

V usage is TRBV6-5 and J usage is TRBJ1-6; no clear D. Trimming cost V 5 bases and J 13 bases, with 18 bases left between them. Germline V lookup: CDR1 MNHEY, CDR2 SVGAGI. This CDR3 is built from 14 residues. In DNA, the CDR3 is TGTGCCAGCAGTCCGCGTACCCGGGAGTCGCCCCTCCACTTT. The encoded protein is CASSPRTRESPLHF.

The rearrangement links TRBV28 to TRBJ1-4; a weak D match, TRBD1 (6 bases). The germline gives CDR1 MDHEN, CDR2 SYDVKM. Trimming took off 7 bases at V and 5 bases at J, with 14 bases between the two ends. This CDR3 comprises 14 residues. CDR3 residues: CASKSGVLNEKLFF. The DNA for the CDR3 is TGTGCCAGCAAATCAGGGGTTCTCAATGAAAAACTGTTTTTT. Together with reference TRBV28 and TRBJ1-4, the CDR3 gives the full variable domain: DVKVTQSSRYLVKRTGEKVFLECVQDMDHENMFWYRQDPGLGLRLIYFSYDVKMKEKGDIPEGYSVSREKKERFSLILESASTNQTSMYLCASKSGVLNEKLFFGSGTQLSVL.

The chain couples TRBV27 to TRBJ2-7, with D possibly TRBD2 on 5 matching bases. The V end was cut by 6 bases, the J end by 4 bases, with 7 bases between. Germline loops: CDR1 MNHEY, CDR2 SMNVEV (reference sequence). The CDR3 consists of 11 residues. CDR3 in DNA: TGTGCCAGCAGCGGGGATTACGAGCAGTACTTC. This sequence encodes CASSGDYEQYF.

This clone occurred once. At one boundary the junction diverges from the germline segment, which might be a read error. The CDR3 loop is CASTQAGGSYEQFF. CDR3 nucleotides: TGTGCCAGCACCCAAGCGGGAGGGAGTTATGAGCAGTTCTTC. J is TRBJ2-1 and V is TRBV3-1 (or the pseudogene TRBV3-2); 10 bases line up with TRBD2. Germline V gene lookup returns CDR1 LGHDT and CDR2 YNNKEL (reference sequence). The CDR3 has 14 residues.

The rearrangement uses TRBV9 and TRBJ1-6; 12 bases are a match to TRBD1. The CDR3 is 18 residues long. The germline V gene encodes CDR1 SGDLS and CDR2 YYNGEE. J was trimmed by 9 bases and V by 3 bases; bases with no gene match: 13. CDR3 sequence reads: CASSGKPGQGARGSPLHF. The CDR3 DNA follows: TGTGCCAGCAGCGGAAAGCCGGGACAGGGGGCGCGTGGTTCACCCCTCCACTTT.

The rearrangement links TRBV3-1 (or the pseudogene TRBV3-2) to TRBJ2-5; D is perhaps TRBD2 (7 bases). Between the trimmed V and J ends, which lost 8 bases and 4 bases, there was a span of 17 bases. The CDR3 is 14 amino acids. CDR1 and CDR2 from the germline V gene are LGHDT and YNNKEL (reference sequence). This CDR3 reads CASGRGQGRETQYF. In DNA, the CDR3 is TGTGCCAGCGGGCGGGGGCAGGGCAGAGAGACCCAGTACTTC.

The rearrangement uses TRBV5-1 and TRBJ1-2; 7 nucleotides agree with TRBD1. This CDR3 comprises 13 residues. In germline, CDR1 is SGHRS, CDR2 YFSETQ. Trimming removed 4 bases from V and 3 bases from J; junction bases left unmatched: 3. CDR3 loop: CASSVQGYYGYTF. DNA of the CDR3: TGCGCCAGCAGCGTACAGGGGTACTATGGCTACACCTTC.

J is TRBJ1-5 and V is TRBV28; 7 bases are a match to TRBD1. V lost 2 bases to trimming and J lost 7 bases; unmatched junction nucleotides: 5. CDR1 is MDHEN, CDR2 SYDVKM, per germline. The CDR3 sequence is 14 residues long. The CDR3: CASSLLAGGQPQHF. The DNA of the CDR3 is TGTGCCAGCAGTTTACTTGCAGGGGGGCAGCCCCAGCATTTT.

The DNA for the CDR3 is TGTGCCAGTAGATACTTGTGGCTCGGGGGGGCCGGGGAGCTGTTTTTT. Protein: CASRYLWLGGAGELFF. The rearrangement joins TRBV19 to TRBJ2-2, with 8 bases matching TRBD2. This CDR3 region has 16 residues. Germline CDR1 and CDR2: LNHDA and SQIVND (reference sequence). With 6 bases clipped from V and 6 bases from J, the junction kept 12 bases outside the gene matches. Complete variable domain (other parts from reference TRBV19 and TRBJ2-2): DGGITQSPKYLFRKEGQNVTLSCEQNLNHDAMYWYRQDPGQGLRLIYYSQIVNDFQKGDIAEGYSVSREKKESFPLTVTSAQKNPTAFYLCASRYLWLGGAGELFFGEGSRLTVL.

The V call is TRBV2, the J call TRBJ2-7; 9 nucleotides match TRBD2. The CDR3 runs 15 residues. Germline V gives CDR1 SNHLY, CDR2 FYNNEI. V dropped 5 bases and J dropped 7; count of bases not matched to a gene: 12. CDR3 loop: CASSRPTSGLREQYF. CDR3 bases: TGTGCCAGCAGTCGCCCGACTAGCGGATTAAGAGAGCAGTACTTC.

The CDR3 nucleotides are TGTGCCTGGAGTGGAGGCAGTTATCAGCCCCAGCATTTT. This encodes CAWSGGSYQPQHF. V gene TRBV30 combines with J gene TRBJ1-5, with unresolved D. In germline, CDR1 is GTSNPN, CDR2 SVGIG (reference sequence). V lost 1 base and J lost 5, with 9 bases in between. This CDR3 is built from 13 residues.

The chain is built from TRBV28 and TRBJ2-5, with D perhaps TRBD1 (5 bases). Germline loops: CDR1 MDHEN, CDR2 SYDVKM. V was trimmed by 4 bases and J by 3 bases, leaving 6 bases between them. The CDR3 is made up of 12 amino acids. CDR3 amino acids: CASSSGKETQYF. Written as DNA, the CDR3 is TGTGCCAGCAGTTCAGGGAAAGAGACCCAGTACTTC. Full variable domain (remainder filled in from reference TRBV28 and TRBJ2-5): DVKVTQSSRYLVKRTGEKVFLECVQDMDHENMFWYRQDPGLGLRLIYFSYDVKMKEKGDIPEGYSVSREKKERFSLILESASTNQTSMYLCASSSGKETQYFGPGTRLLVL.